This T cell receptor beta chain comes out of a study of blood T cell repertoires in COVID-19. About the study: Some COVID-19 samples were acute and others convalescent; all came from the United States, Italy and Spain.

Trimming shortened V by 0 bases and J by 2 bases, and 10 bases separated the two germline ends. CDR3 size: 15 residues. CDR1 and CDR2 from the germline V gene are LNHNV and YYDKDF (reference sequence). Assay: immunoSEQ multiplex PCR; the TCRdb copy retains only in-frame clones and omits some. The sample lists about 130,000 clones; 84% were seen once. There are a few counts of this clone. V usage is TRBV15 and J usage is TRBJ1-1; D might be TRBD1 (6 bases). The sequenced sample was peripheral blood. The clonotype originates from a human donor in a cohort sampled during active COVID-19. CDR3 in DNA: TGTGCCACCAGCAGAGAACAGGGCCCTAACACTGAAGCTTTCTTT. Amino acids: CATSREQGPNTEAFF.